This T cell receptor (beta chain) derives from a study of cytomegalovirus exposure and HLA in healthy donors. Study-level points and caveats: Analysis performed later showed TCR beta chains linked to HLA being more clonally expanded than equally common others. In a later analysis, parvovirus B19, influenza, CMV and Epstein-Barr virus appeared linked to several top co-occurrence clusters.

Germline-derived CDR1 and CDR2 are SGHNT and YYREEE (reference sequence). CDR3 length equals 14 residues. Trimming pared 0 bases from V and 3 bases from J, leaving 8 bases between. The PCR made use of 60 Vbeta and 13 Jbeta primers. Measured with immunoSEQ multiplex PCR; TCRdb has only the in-frame clones, and not every one. The repertoire holds under 200,000 clones, with around three quarters as singletons. In the case of this clone: Its specificity is unknown.

The chain recombines TRBV5-4 with TRBJ2-3; D may be TRBD2 (5 bases). This TCR came from a woman in her thirties in good health and CMV-seronegative. The sequenced sample consisted of PBMCs. The CDR3 reads CASSLEPGTDTQYF. Here the CDR3 DNA reads TGTGCCAGCAGCTTGGAACCGGGAACAGATACGCAGTATTTT.